This T cell receptor beta chain came from a study of blood T cells in healthy people across ages. General study findings and limits: Donors of long life had a larger count of naive CD4+ cells and greater diversity than aged donors.

This clonotype was observed a handful of times. Its antigen is unknown. Trimming stripped 7 bases from V and 8 bases from J, with 18 bases between. Germline V gene sequence: CDR1 MDHEN, CDR2 SYDVKM. CDR3 length: 15 residues. Sample-barcoded 5' priming and a J-beta primer mix drove a second PCR of roughly 6 to 12 cycles. Every sample gave at least 2.5 million paired-end reads containing CDR3. Each CDR3 protein is one row after TCRdb ran MiXCR on the 5' RACE reads. The sample includes just over 800,000 distinct CDR3 sequences, approximately 67% of them seen just once. The sequence came from a man aged 25 to 40 in good health. Input material: blood. The chain employs TRBV28 and TRBJ1-6; D perhaps matches TRBD1 (6 bases). The CDR3 loop reads CASTTVGTLDSPLHF. As DNA, the CDR3 is TGTGCCAGCACTACCGTCGGGACACTTGATTCACCCCTCCACTTT.